This T cell receptor beta chain emerged from a study of blood T cell repertoires in COVID-19. Overall study: COVID-19 samples from acute and convalescent phases originated in the United States, Italy and Spain. Sources were T cells, B-cell-depleted T cells, or PBMCs; the material itself was cDNA or gDNA.

V lost 4 bases and J 4 bases, leaving 10 bases between the germline ends. Per germline, CDR1 SNHLY and CDR2 FYNNEI. This CDR3 has 14 residues. Original processing notes: Reference gene primer amplification gave estimated nucleated cell counts. TCRdb's table, derived via immunoSEQ multiplex PCR, lists solely in-frame clones and lacks some. That table supplies the V and J calls and clone size; D and trimming were determined from the DNA. The sample lists about 83,000 clones; roughly 85% were seen once. This clonotype was obtained from a human donor in a cohort sampled during active COVID-19. Sequences were obtained from peripheral blood. The rearrangement joins TRBV2 to TRBJ1-4, with D perhaps matching TRBD1 (5 bases). The CDR3 spells CASSVSRVNEKLFF. CDR3 nucleotide sequence: TGTGCCAGCAGTGTTAGCAGGGTTAATGAAAAACTGTTTTTT.